There are a few counts of the clone carrying this T cell receptor (beta chain). What it binds is not known. TCRbeta library construction was performed incorporating unique molecular identifiers. A single record per CDR3 protein comes from TCRdb applying MiXCR to the PCR reads. The repertoire holds 450,000 to 700,000 distinct CDR3 sequences, 27% seen once, with approximately 39% in the top ten. V was pared by 2 bases and J by 5 bases, with 9 bases between. The length of the CDR3 is 13 residues. The V gene's germline CDR1 is KGHSH and CDR2 LQKENI. These data come from a study of T-cell reconstitution after alpha-beta-depleted transplantation in children. Whole-study findings and limits: Recipient T cells and thymic progenitors that survived were the source of the high TCRbeta diversity seen at day 60 in some patients. A year had passed since transplant, and T-cell counts and diversity by then came mostly from newly produced T cells. In patients about two months after transplant, alpha-beta T cells reportedly arose from several hundred expanded graft clones.

The sequenced sample was PBMCs, obtained before TCRalphabeta/CD19-depleted stem cell transplant. The V call is TRBV18, the J call TRBJ1-1; D call uncertain. This TCR was recovered from a boy less than two years old with Wiskott-Aldrich syndrome, due to receive a stem cell transplant. The CDR3 nucleotides read TGTGCCAGCTCACCATCTAAAGGGACTGAAGCTTTCTTT. This translates into CASSPSKGTEAFF.